This TCR beta chain was obtained from a study of blood T cells in healthy people across ages. Study conclusions and caveats: TCR beta diversity tracked closely with naive T cell percentage. Naive CD4+ cell counts and diversity both ran higher in long-lived than in aged donors.

V lost 2 bases and J 2 bases, leaving 15 bases between the germline ends. CDR1 is MNHEY, CDR2 SVGAGI, per germline. The CDR3 sequence is 16 residues long. Comments on this clonotype: Antigen unknown.

Investigators took 8.5 to 10 milliliters of peripheral blood from every donor. The authors extracted at least 5 micrograms of total RNA per sample. A second PCR of about 7 to 12 cycles used a sample-barcoded 5' primer and a J-beta primer mix. TCRdb processed the 5' RACE reads anew with MiXCR; each CDR3 protein has one entry. The repertoire consists of approximately 940,000 distinct CDR3 sequences, with roughly 50% occurring once and the leading ten covering roughly an eighth. The specimen sequenced was blood. The V and J genes are TRBV6-5 and TRBJ2-5; D may be TRBD2 (5 bases). The source is a man younger than 45 in good health. Written as DNA, the CDR3 is TGTGCCAGCAGTTACATCGGTACGGGGTTGCAAGAGACCCAGTACTTC. This sequence encodes CASSYIGTGLQETQYF.